The source of this TCR beta chain is a study of cytomegalovirus exposure and HLA in healthy donors. General study points: On later analysis, the bulk of CMV-associated TCR beta chains appeared to be HLA-restricted.

In the PCR, 60 Vbeta and 13 Jbeta primers were used. Profiled with immunoSEQ multiplex PCR; TCRdb holds only in-frame clones, not every one. The sample includes 150,000 or so clones, approximately 80% seen only once; the top ten take approximately 4%. Germline assignment: CDR1 PRHDT and CDR2 FYEKMQ (reference sequence). V was pared by 1 base and J by 6 bases, with 13 bases of the junction left unmatched. The CDR3 length is 17 residues. Remarks on this clone: Antigen: not known.

Sequences were obtained from PBMCs. The V call is TRBV13, the J call TRBJ2-3, with TRBD2 matching over 7 bases. The receptor comes from a male donor in good health and CMV-seronegative. The CDR3 sequence: CASSLASLADSADTQYF. In DNA, the CDR3 is TGTGCCAGCAGCTTAGCGAGTCTAGCGGATTCAGCGGATACGCAGTATTTT.